The next 5 T cell receptor beta chains were all read from a single sample in a study of blood T cells in healthy people across ages. The use of a sample-barcoded 5' primer and a J-beta primer mix characterized a second PCR of roughly 6 to 11 cycles. TCRdb passed the 5' RACE reads through MiXCR, listing each CDR3 protein once. The sample includes more than 1.4 million distinct CDR3 sequences, 42% seen only once; the top ten take under 8%. Sequencing was done on a sample of blood. The origin of the receptors is a woman aged 18-29 years in good health.

With regard to this clonotype: The junction shows a germline mismatch at one end, possibly a read error. This chain connects TRBV7-7 to TRBJ2-1; TRBD1 aligns across 8 bases. The CDR3 consists of 14 residues. Germline V gene data show CDR1 as SSHAT and CDR2 as FNYEAQ (reference sequence). Here the CDR3 DNA reads TGTGCCAGCAGCCGGGGACAGGCCTACAATGAGCAGTTTTTC. Translation gives CASSRGQAYNEQFF.

The chain links TRBV4-1 to TRBJ2-5, with D perhaps matching TRBD2 (7 bases). The better agreement between TRBJ2-7 and the DNA end casts doubt on the J call. Germline CDR1 is MGHRA and CDR2 is YSYEKL. This CDR3 contains 17 residues. CDR3 sequence (DNA): TGCGCCAGCAGCCAAGAGCGGGGGCGCTCGGTCTTGGTCGAGCAGTACTTC. Translating it yields CASSQERGRSVLVEQYF.

This clonotype was recorded many times. The chain has TRBV20-1 and TRBJ2-7; D may be TRBD1 (5 bases). Per germline, CDR1 DFQATT and CDR2 SNEGSKA (reference sequence). The CDR3 spans 14 residues. With 3 bases removed from V and 6 bases from J, the gap between germline ends came to 18 bases. CDR3 region: CSASVVGRESEQYF. CDR3 nucleotides: TGCAGTGCTAGCGTGGTGGGCAGGGAATCCGAGCAGTACTTC.

About this clonotype: Germline is not matched at one junction end, which may reflect a read error. The chain is built from TRBV6-6 and TRBJ2-1; 8 nucleotides agree with TRBD1. In germline, CDR1 is MNHNY, CDR2 SVGAGI (reference sequence). The CDR3 is made up of 15 amino acids. CDR3 sequence (DNA): TGTGCCAGCAGTAATTACGGACAGGGTTTAAATGAGCAGCTCTTC. Amino acid sequence: CASSNYGQGLNEQLF.

The rearrangement joins TRBV10-1 to TRBJ2-3, with D perhaps given as TRBD1 or TRBD2 (5 bases each). This CDR3 has 15 amino acids. CDR1 is WNHNN and CDR2 is SYGVQD in the germline V gene (reference sequence). Between the trimmed V and J ends, which lost 0 bases and 4 bases, there was a span of 11 bases. CDR3 residues: CASSESTGTADTQYF. The CDR3 nucleotides are TGCGCCAGCAGTGAGTCGACTGGGACGGCAGATACGCAGTATTTT.